The TCR beta chain under discussion was sequenced for a study of blood T cell repertoires in COVID-19. The CDR3 is 14 amino acids. Germline V gives CDR1 SGHDT, CDR2 YYEEEE. With V trimmed by 5 bases and J by 5 bases, 9 bases remained unmatched. Only in-frame clones appear in the TCRdb table, and some are missing; sequencing was by immunoSEQ multiplex PCR. This sample has almost 250,000 clones, with roughly nine tenths found just once. J is TRBJ1-1 and V is TRBV5-6, with TRBD1 matching over 7 bases. Sequencing was carried out using peripheral blood. The TCR was taken from a woman aged 60-75 years who had recovered from COVID-19. CDR3 sequence (DNA): TGTGCCAGCAGTCGACAGGGAGTTTGGACTGAAGCTTTCTTT. It specifies CASSRQGVWTEAFF.